Below are 28 T cell receptor beta chains sequenced from a single sample in a study of T-cell memory formation after mild COVID-19. TCRdb reanalysed the 5' RACE reads using MiXCR and keeps one entry per CDR3 protein. The sample holds hundreds of thousands of distinct CDR3 sequences; roughly 13% are singletons and the top ten take over 20%. Sequencing was carried out using PBMCs or a T cell subset sorted from them (not recorded which). These receptors all come from a man aged 18 to 30 who had mild COVID-19 (a few samples of this study predate the infection). Cell type and time point are not known.

The chain is built from TRBV19 and TRBJ2-1; a possible D gene is TRBD2 (6 bases). The CDR3 totals 13 residues. Germline assignment: CDR1 LNHDA and CDR2 SQIVND (reference sequence). With 9 bases removed from V and 5 bases from J, the gap between germline ends came to 14 bases. This CDR3 is CASHGRGHNEQFF. The CDR3 DNA reads as TGTGCCAGCCACGGGCGGGGTCACAATGAGCAGTTCTTC.

The V call is TRBV7-3, the J call TRBJ2-3; 7 bases map to TRBD1. Germline V gene data show CDR1 as SGHTA and CDR2 as FQGTGA. The CDR3 contains 15 residues. The ends lost 5 bases at V and 2 bases at J; junction bases unmatched: 7. The DNA of the CDR3 is TGTGCCAGCAGCACTACCGGGACAGTCACAGATACGCAGTATTTT. Translated, it gives CASSTTGTVTDTQYF. Combining the CDR3 with reference TRBV7-3 and TRBJ2-3 gives the whole variable domain GAGVSQTPSNKVTEKGKYVELRCDPISGHTALYWYRQSLGQGPEFLIYFQGTGAADDSGLPNDRFFAVRPEGSVSTLKIQRTERGDSAVYLCASSTTGTVTDTQYFGPGTRLTVL.

This chain links TRBV4-2 with TRBJ2-1; 10 bases are a match to TRBD2. The CDR3 contains 16 residues. The germline V gene has CDR1 LGHNA and CDR2 YNFKEQ. After removal of 0 bases from V and 7 bases from J, the junction contained 6 bases not matched to a gene. DNA for the CDR3: TGTGCCAGCAGCCAAGATCAGCGGGGGGGTGGTAATGAGCAGTTCTTC. It codes for CASSQDQRGGGNEQFF.

This clonotype was seen more than once but under ten times. This chain joins TRBV20-1 and TRBJ2-7; D is uncertain. CDR1 is DFQATT, CDR2 SNEGSKA, per germline (reference sequence). V shed 1 base and J shed 8 bases, with 12 bases lying between them. The CDR3 runs to 12 residues. DNA for the CDR3: TGCAGTGCTAGAGGTATGGCTACGAAGCAGTACTTC. It encodes CSARGMATKQYF.

V and J are TRBV5-5 and TRBJ1-6; TRBD1 matches 7 bases. The CDR3 has 14 amino acids. Germline V gene data show CDR1 as SGHKS and CDR2 as YYEKEE (reference sequence). V trimming: 4 bases; J trimming: 8 bases; junction bases outside the gene matches: 6. The CDR3 nucleotides are TGTGCCAGCAGCCCCCGGGACAGCTATTCACCCCTCCACTTT. Amino acid sequence: CASSPRDSYSPLHF.

This clonotype occurred many times. As DNA, the CDR3 is TGCAGTGCTAAAGACAGGACCTCTGGAAACACCATATATTTT. Amino acid sequence: CSAKDRTSGNTIYF. The chain has TRBV20-1 and TRBJ1-3; D possibly corresponds to TRBD1 (6 bases). The CDR3 runs to 14 residues. Germline CDR1 DFQATT, CDR2 SNEGSKA (reference sequence). The V gene lost 4 bases and the J gene lost 0 bases, with 10 bases spanning the gap.

The V gene is TRBV7-9, the J gene TRBJ1-2; no clear D gene. The germline V gene encodes CDR1 SEHNR and CDR2 FQNEAQ (reference sequence). The CDR3 spans 15 residues. V dropped 5 bases and J dropped 6 bases, with 19 bases sitting between them. CDR3 DNA: TGTGCCAGCAGCCCCCCCATTTTTGATTTTCATGGCTACACCTTC. As protein: CASSPPIFDFHGYTF.

This clonotype was seen many times. V gene TRBV5-6 combines with J gene TRBJ2-7; D may be TRBD2 (6 bases). This CDR3 spans 14 amino acids. The germline V gene has CDR1 SGHDT and CDR2 YYEEEE. V was shortened by 0 bases and J by 3 bases, with 10 bases between the two germline ends. The CDR3 DNA follows: TGTGCCAGCAGCTTGGTCGGGGGAAGCTACGAGCAGTACGTC. It is translated as CASSLVGGSYEQYV.

V gene TRBV6-2 or TRBV6-3 combines with J gene TRBJ2-4; D is tentatively TRBD1 or TRBD2 (5 bases each). Germline CDR1 and CDR2: MNHEY and SVGEGT. The CDR3 length is 14 residues. Trimming removed 2 bases at V and 7 bases at J, with 12 bases between. The CDR3 here is CASSYDGGLNIQYF. CDR3 DNA: TGTGCCAGCAGTTACGATGGGGGTTTGAACATTCAGTACTTC.

The chain employs TRBV15 and TRBJ1-1, with D perhaps matching TRBD1 (6 bases). This CDR3 is 15 amino acids long. The V and J ends lost 5 bases and 1 base respectively, with 14 bases between them. Germline V gene sequence: CDR1 LNHNV, CDR2 YYDKDF (reference sequence). The CDR3 coding sequence is TGTGCCACCAGCGGTCCAGCGACAGGGAACACTGAAGCTTTCTTT. It is translated as CATSGPATGNTEAFF.

This chain links TRBV12-3 or TRBV12-4 with TRBJ1-1; possibly TRBD1 for D (5 bases). This CDR3 region has 12 residues. Trimming took off 7 bases at V and 1 base at J, with 7 bases between the two ends. CDR3 amino acids: CASIGGNTEAFF. The DNA of the CDR3 is TGTGCCAGCATTGGGGGGAACACTGAAGCTTTCTTT.

The genes are TRBV7-8 and TRBJ1-1; D unclear. Germline values: CDR1 SGHVS, CDR2 FQNEAQ. The CDR3 length is 18 residues. V shed 1 base and J shed 0 bases, with 18 bases lying between them. The CDR3 sequence: CASSLGWVHPYLNTEAFF. As DNA, the CDR3 is TGTGCCAGCAGCTTAGGTTGGGTACACCCTTACTTGAACACTGAAGCTTTCTTT.

In its sample, this clonotype was seen a few times. The genes are TRBV5-1 and TRBJ2-3, with 7 bases fitting TRBD1. The ends lost 1 base at V and 7 bases at J; junction bases unmatched: 12. This CDR3 comprises 16 residues. Per the germline V gene, CDR1 is SGHRS and CDR2 is YFSETQ. CDR3 nucleotides: TGCGCCAGCAGCTTGCCGACGGTCGGGACAGCCTATACGCAGTATTTT. As protein: CASSLPTVGTAYTQYF.

This clonotype was counted at least ten times. V gene TRBV10-3 combines with J gene TRBJ1-4; possible D gene TRBD1, 6 bases. The CDR3 runs to 13 residues. The germline CDR1 and CDR2 sequences are ENHRY and SYGVKD. Trimming removed 3 bases from V and 5 bases from J, with 7 bases in between. CDR3 nucleotides: TGTGCCATCAGTGAAGGGGGAAATGAAAAACTGTTTTTT. This gives the protein CAISEGGNEKLFF.

This clonotype was picked up a small number of times. The chain uses TRBV19 and TRBJ2-1; TRBD2 aligns across 12 bases. CDR1 LNHDA and CDR2 SQIVND come from the germline V gene (reference sequence). V lost 6 bases to trimming and J lost 6 bases; unmatched junction nucleotides: 6. The CDR3 loop spans 15 amino acids. For the CDR3, the DNA is TGTGCCAGTAGGAGGGGACTAGCGGGTTTCAATGAGCAGTTCTTC. Translating it yields CASRRGLAGFNEQFF.

This clonotype was counted between two and nine times. V is TRBV20-1 and J is TRBJ1-3; 8 bases align to TRBD1. CDR1 and CDR2 from the germline V gene are DFQATT and SNEGSKA (reference sequence). The trim removed 4 bases at V and 8 bases at J, leaving 7 bases unmatched. The CDR3 covers 13 residues. The CDR3 loop reads CSAISQGADTIYF. The CDR3 nucleotides read TGCAGTGCTATATCCCAGGGGGCGGACACCATATATTTT.

There are a few counts of this clonotype. The chain carries TRBV29-1 and TRBJ2-5; D possibly corresponds to TRBD1 (5 bases). Germline V CDR1 and CDR2: SQVTM, ANQGSEA. V lost 8 bases and J 5 bases, leaving 15 bases between the germline ends. This CDR3 contains 12 residues. In DNA form, the CDR3 reads TGCAGCACGAACCAGGGTCGTGAGACCCAGTACTTC. It codes for CSTNQGRETQYF.

The chain joins TRBV9 to TRBJ2-2; D possibly matches TRBD1 or TRBD2 (5 bases each). The germline V gene encodes CDR1 SGDLS and CDR2 YYNGEE. The CDR3 length is 17 residues. V gave up 0 bases and J gave up 5 bases, with 17 bases separating them. This CDR3 reads CASSVVEAHRRTGELFF. The CDR3 DNA follows: TGTGCCAGCAGCGTAGTCGAGGCACACAGGAGGACCGGGGAGCTGTTTTTT.

This clonotype was recorded a few times. V is TRBV7-9 and J is TRBJ1-1; 8 bases match TRBD1. V was pared by 9 bases and J by 10 bases, with 10 bases of the junction left unmatched. The CDR3 covers 12 residues. Germline loops: CDR1 SEHNR, CDR2 FQNEAQ (reference sequence). For the CDR3, the DNA is TGTGCCAGTTTCAATTTAGACAGGGGAGCTTTCTTT. Residues: CASFNLDRGAFF.

The chain's CDR3 is CASSAQGYGYTF. Written as DNA, the CDR3 is TGTGCCAGCAGTGCACAGGGTTATGGCTACACCTTC. V and J are TRBV12-3 or TRBV12-4 and TRBJ1-2; tentatively, D is TRBD1 (6 bases). V was shortened by 5 bases and J by 5 bases, with 9 bases between the two germline ends. There are 12 residues in the CDR3.

J is TRBJ1-1 and V is TRBV6-5; D is possibly TRBD1 (5 bases). Trimming left V 5 bases short and J 4 bases short, with 14 bases between. The CDR3 is made up of 14 amino acids. Germline CDR1 reads MNHEY; CDR2 reads SVGAGI. This CDR3 reads CASSQTESVTEAFF. Here the CDR3 DNA reads TGTGCCAGCAGTCAGACAGAGTCGGTCACTGAAGCTTTCTTT.

This clonotype was counted many times. The V gene is TRBV5-6, the J gene TRBJ2-7, with TRBD2 identical over 8 bases. The ends lost 0 bases at V and 0 bases at J; junction bases unmatched: 14. CDR3 length: 19 residues. The V gene's germline CDR1 is SGHDT and CDR2 YYEEEE. This CDR3 reads CASSLASSSGGYSSYEQYV. In DNA, the CDR3 is TGTGCCAGCAGCTTGGCCAGTTCCAGCGGGGGTTACAGCTCCTACGAGCAGTACGTC.

This clonotype appeared a few times. V is TRBV20-1 and J is TRBJ2-3, with D perhaps matching TRBD2 (6 bases). Germline CDR1 reads DFQATT; CDR2 reads SNEGSKA (reference sequence). V dropped 2 bases and J dropped 4 bases, with 13 bases sitting between them. The CDR3 consists of 14 residues. The CDR3 region is CSARLGLMADTQYF. DNA of the CDR3: TGCAGTGCTAGATTGGGACTCATGGCAGATACGCAGTATTTT.

This clonotype showed up just a few times. This chain links TRBV27 with TRBJ2-7; D not certain. The ends were cut back, 0 bases at V and 3 bases at J, with 6 bases in the middle. There are 13 residues in the CDR3. Germline loops: CDR1 MNHEY, CDR2 SMNVEV (reference sequence). In nucleotides, the CDR3 is TGTGCCAGCAGTTTATCGTCAGGCTACGAGCAGTACGTC. It codes for CASSLSSGYEQYV.

There are many counts of this clonotype. This chain links TRBV5-1 with TRBJ1-2; 9 nucleotides agree with TRBD1. Germline V gene lookup returns CDR1 SGHRS and CDR2 YFSETQ. The CDR3 has 15 amino acids. J lost 2 bases, V lost 3 bases, and 5 bases had no gene match. The DNA of the CDR3 is TGCGCCAGCAGCTCGTCCGGGACAGGGAACTATGGCTACACCTTC. This encodes CASSSSGTGNYGYTF.

The genes are TRBV27 and TRBJ2-3; no clear D gene. Trimming shortened V by 4 bases and J by 9 bases, and 11 bases separated the two germline ends. This CDR3 contains 12 residues. Per germline, CDR1 MNHEY and CDR2 SMNVEV (reference sequence). The CDR3 DNA reads as TGTGCCAGCAGTTCCGACTCGGCCACGCAGTATTTT. Its protein is CASSSDSATQYF.

The genes are TRBV29-1 and TRBJ2-5; no clear D gene. The CDR3 is 13 residues long. From germline, CDR1 is SQVTM and CDR2 ANQGSEA. The germline V and J ends were trimmed by 3 bases and 5 bases, with 13 bases remaining between them. CDR3 amino acids: CSVDIIGLETQYF. The CDR3 bases are TGCAGCGTTGATATCATAGGGCTGGAGACCCAGTACTTC.

In its sample, this clonotype was seen a few times. The chain joins TRBV19 to TRBJ1-5, with D perhaps TRBD1 (6 bases). This CDR3 spans 15 amino acids. Germline CDR1 LNHDA, CDR2 SQIVND (reference sequence). Trimming shortened V by 7 bases and J by 0 bases, and 13 bases separated the two germline ends. CDR3 residues: CASNRQEDSNQPQHF. The CDR3, as DNA: TGTGCCAGTAATAGACAGGAGGATAGCAATCAGCCCCAGCATTTT.